This T cell receptor (beta chain) was documented in a study of OX40 agonist ivuxolimab in advanced cancers. Some background on the complete study: Ivuxolimab, which targeted the costimulatory receptor OX40 (CD134), was an agonistic, fully human IgG2 monoclonal antibody. Intravenous ivuxolimab was administered to patients every 2 weeks at six dose levels: 0.01, 0.1, 0.3, 1.5, 3 and 10 mg/kg. Of the approximately 50 patients in dose escalation, about 20 had hepatocellular carcinoma, some 15 had melanoma, 9 had renal cell carcinoma and 9 had head and neck cancer. A male proportion of 82.7% and a mean age of approximately 61 years, ranging from 23 to 79, were recorded for the dose-escalation cohort. Prior anti-PD-1, anti-PD-L1 or anti-CTLA-4 therapy was permitted, and less than 45% of dose-escalation patients had received checkpoint inhibitors. Partial responses occurred in three dose-escalation patients, of whom one had hepatocellular carcinoma and two had cutaneous melanoma. Peripheral TCRbeta sequencing aimed to test whether ivuxolimab altered TCR sequence diversity and caused clonal T-cell expansion. The paper reports the monotherapy dose-escalation portion (N = 52 patients) of the phase I ivuxolimab trial. General findings and caveats noted by the study authors: In the 0.1-3.0 mg/kg groups, partial responders had among the lowest normalized peripheral clonal expansion, particularly in CD8+ T cells. Low levels of normalized T-cell clonal expansion were also seen in some patients who did not respond. Which antigens the clonally expanded peripheral T cells were specific for was not determined. At doses of 0.1 to 3.0 mg/kg, clonal expansion of both CD4+ and CD8+ T cells in blood was seen between baseline and week 6. After ivuxolimab, expanded clones were on average more numerous among CD8+ T cells than among CD4+ T cells.

The germline V gene (reference sequence) supplies CDR1 MNHEY and CDR2 SMNVEV. From its cysteine to its phenylalanine, the CDR3 spans 14 amino acids. Solely the CDR3 DNA is kept, with 42 bases framed from the first base. V ends up 6 bases short and J 2 bases short, with an unmatched junction base count of 3. Patients with a history of autoimmune disease or receiving systemic immunosuppression were excluded from the trial. Peripheral blood for TCR sequencing was collected from all dose cohorts at baseline, on cycle 4 day 1, and on cycle 7 day 1. Samples came from an open-label, multicenter, first-in-human phase I dose-escalation trial of ivuxolimab. Adults with locally advanced or metastatic melanoma, renal cell, hepatocellular, or head and neck squamous cell carcinoma were enrolled in the trial. Before TCR sequencing, CD4+ T cells and CD8+ T cells were sorted from peripheral blood as separate populations.

Genomic DNA was extracted from sorted cells for sequencing of the TCRbeta CDR3 region. TCRbeta CDR3 regions were sequenced using the immunoSEQ Assay. TCRdb took over this immuneACCESS table, retaining in-frame rearrangements with V and J assigned. Such tables are incomplete; in checked studies, under half of the missing clones stem from an unresolved V gene, and the remainder is unexplained. The sample data list 40,000 to 45,000 clones, and approximately 86% of these were observed just once. The ten largest clones take up just over 20% of the sample. A word on this clone: Its antigen remains unidentified. The sample holds no much larger clone one base away, and base qualities are not on file.

The receptor comes from an adult with an advanced solid tumor such as melanoma, head and neck, liver or kidney cancer. Here the sequenced sample was CD4+ or CD8+ T cells sorted from blood, taken in a trial of the OX40 agonist ivuxolimab. This chain joins TRBV27 to TRBJ1-5; 8 bases in the middle match TRBD1. The CDR3 has the sequence CASRQGVGNQPQHF. The bases read TGTGCCAGCAGACAGGGGGTTGGCAATCAGCCCCAGCATTTT.